The next 13 T cell receptor beta chains were all read from a single sample in a study of blood T cell repertoires in COVID-19. TCRdb keeps only in-frame clones here, not all; method: immunoSEQ multiplex PCR. Among about 80,000 clones, roughly 87% were seen once, and the ten largest hold about 5.3%. Sequenced sample: peripheral blood. The source of these receptors is a woman of 80 years or more with active or convalescent COVID-19.

The V gene is TRBV4-3, the J gene TRBJ2-3, with 11 positions matching TRBD2. Germline V gene sequence: CDR1 LGHNA, CDR2 YSLEER. This CDR3 spans 18 amino acids. Losses at the gene ends were 0 bases for V and 4 bases for J; bases not matched to a gene: 9. CDR3 DNA sequence: TGCGCCAGCAGCCAAGACGGGCTAGCGGGAGGCCGGGCAGATACGCAGTATTTT. Residues: CASSQDGLAGGRADTQYF.

This chain connects TRBV7-9 to TRBJ1-1; TRBD1 aligns across 9 bases. V lost 4 bases, J lost 1 base, and 4 bases stayed unmatched. This CDR3 spans 15 amino acids. Per the germline V gene, CDR1 is SEHNR and CDR2 is FQNEAQ (reference sequence). CDR3 sequence reads: CASSSRQGGNTEAFF. The DNA of the CDR3 is TGTGCCAGCAGCTCCCGACAGGGGGGGAACACTGAAGCTTTCTTT.

The chain combines TRBV18 with TRBJ2-7; possible D gene TRBD1, 6 bases. V was cut by 1 base and J by 5 bases, with 18 bases left in between. The V gene's germline CDR1 is KGHSH and CDR2 LQKENI. CDR3 length: 16 amino acids. This CDR3 reads CASSPRSRQDRDEQYF. The CDR3 DNA sequence: TGTGCCAGCTCACCACGGAGCCGACAGGATAGGGACGAGCAGTACTTC.

The V gene is TRBV5-6, the J gene TRBJ2-1, with 8 bases that match TRBD2. Germline CDR1 is SGHDT and CDR2 is YYEEEE. The length of the CDR3 is 14 residues. Germline trimming cut 6 bases from V and 7 bases from J; bases unmatched to any gene: 9. This chain's CDR3 is CASNLAGGENEQFF. Here the CDR3 DNA reads TGTGCCAGCAATCTAGCGGGCGGGGAGAATGAGCAGTTCTTC.

The J gene is TRBJ2-3, the V gene TRBV2; D is possibly TRBD2 (6 bases). In germline, CDR1 is SNHLY, CDR2 FYNNEI. This CDR3 region has 15 residues. V shed 0 bases and J shed 1 base, with 8 bases lying between them. The DNA of the CDR3 is TGTGCCAGCAGTGAAGCCGGGAGCGGCACAGATACGCAGTATTTT. It translates to CASSEAGSGTDTQYF.

The rearrangement uses TRBV6-5 and TRBJ1-2, with 11 bases matching TRBD1. The junction had 11 bases not matched to a gene; V was cut back by 4 bases and J by 7 bases. Germline values: CDR1 MNHEY, CDR2 SVGAGI. This CDR3 contains 16 residues. The CDR3 region has the DNA TGTGCCAGCAGTTCTCCGAGAGGACAGGGGGCTAGTGGCTACACCTTC. It is translated as CASSSPRGQGASGYTF.

The rearrangement links TRBV7-2 to TRBJ2-7; D not resolved. Germline CDR1 reads SGHTA; CDR2 reads FQGNSA. V was cut by 1 base and J by 6 bases, with 10 bases left in between. The CDR3 extends over 13 amino acids. DNA of the CDR3: TGTGCCAGCAGCTTAGAACTGTACGCCGAGCAGTACTTC. This gives the protein CASSLELYAEQYF. The full variable domain, its missing parts supplied by reference TRBV7-2 and TRBJ2-7, is GAGVSQSPSNKVTEKGKDVELRCDPISGHTALYWYRQSLGQGLEFLIYFQGNSAPDKSGLPSDRFSAERTGGSVSTLTIQRTQQEDSAVYLCASSLELYAEQYFGPGTRLTVT.

The chain couples TRBV29-1 to TRBJ2-1; possible D gene TRBD1, 5 bases. The CDR3 covers 12 residues. V was clipped by 5 bases and J by 7 bases, with 12 bases between them. In germline, CDR1 is SQVTM, CDR2 ANQGSEA. The CDR3 reads CSVLTGTNEQFF. DNA of the CDR3: TGCAGCGTTCTCACAGGTACGAATGAGCAGTTCTTC.

The V gene is TRBV19, the J gene TRBJ2-4, with 11 bases identical to TRBD2. Per the germline V gene, CDR1 is LNHDA and CDR2 is SQIVND (reference sequence). This CDR3 has 17 residues. J gave up 2 bases and V 5 bases, and 8 bases lay outside the gene matches. The CDR3 DNA sequence: TGTGCCAGTAGTCTCTTAGCGGGAGGGCCGACCAAAAACATTCAGTACTTC. Translation: CASSLLAGGPTKNIQYF.

The chain couples TRBV3-1 (or the pseudogene TRBV3-2) to TRBJ2-1; D remains ambiguous. Trimming cost V 3 bases and J 14 bases, with 14 bases left between them. Germline-derived CDR1 and CDR2 are LGHDT and YNNKEL (reference sequence). The CDR3 length is 12 residues. The DNA of the CDR3 is TGTGCCAGCAGCCATATGGGCGTTCAGAAGTTCTTC. This sequence encodes CASSHMGVQKFF.

The chain is built from TRBV3-1 (or the pseudogene TRBV3-2) and TRBJ2-7; 14 bases fit TRBD2. Germline V gene data show CDR1 as LGHDT and CDR2 as YNNKEL (reference sequence). This CDR3 spans 15 amino acids. Trimming took 3 bases from V and 4 from J; bases not matched to a gene: 2. CDR3 residues: CASSHGTSGGYEQYF. CDR3 DNA: TGTGCCAGCAGCCACGGGACTAGCGGGGGTTACGAGCAGTACTTC.

The chain links TRBV18 to TRBJ2-7, with D hard to call. The CDR3 is 13 residues long. The V and J ends lost 3 bases and 5 bases respectively, with 11 bases between them. Per germline, CDR1 KGHSH and CDR2 LQKENI. Here the CDR3 reads CASSPGSFDEQYF. For the CDR3, the DNA is TGTGCCAGCTCACCCGGGTCTTTTGACGAGCAGTACTTC.

The rearrangement links TRBV4-3 to TRBJ1-2; the match to TRBD1 covers 9 bases. Per germline, CDR1 LGHNA and CDR2 YSLEER. V lost 4 bases, J lost 0 bases, and 3 bases stayed unmatched. The CDR3 runs to 15 residues. The CDR3 region is CASSPDRGANYGYTF. The DNA for the CDR3 is TGCGCCAGCAGCCCAGACAGGGGGGCTAACTATGGCTACACCTTC.